This note documents a single T cell receptor (beta chain) sequence. The V gene's germline CDR1 is SGHNT and CDR2 YYREEE (reference sequence). The CDR3 contains 13 residues. V was pared by 10 bases and J by 2 bases, with 15 bases between. This specimen comes from a study of control samples from healthy donors and cancer patients. Clones were read by immunoSEQ multiplex PCR, and TCRdb kept only the in-frame ones, dropping some. Of around 140,000 clones detected, roughly 93% appear once; the ten largest clones hold 5.8%. The chain employs TRBV5-4 and TRBJ2-5; D not certain. Material for sequencing was blood. This sequence originates from a man aged 18 to 30 in good health. For the CDR3, the DNA is TGTGCCGGGCACGACATGACTCAAGAGACCCAGTACTTC. Amino acids: CAGHDMTQETQYF.